This TCR beta chain comes out of a study of blood T cell repertoires in COVID-19. This table comes from immunoSEQ multiplex PCR, and its TCRdb copy is limited to in-frame clones, with some not included. Of roughly 250,000 clones listed, about nine tenths are singletons. V shed 0 bases and J shed 0 bases, with 9 bases lying between them. Germline CDR1 reads SGDLS; CDR2 reads YYNGEE. The CDR3 runs 15 residues. The sample consisted of PBMCs or T cells enriched from blood (not recorded which). This sequence was found in a woman aged 40 to 50 with acute COVID-19. The chain employs TRBV9 and TRBJ2-5; perhaps TRBD1 as D (6 bases). The CDR3 sequence: CASSVATGYQETQYF. In DNA, the CDR3 is TGTGCCAGCAGCGTAGCTACAGGGTACCAAGAGACCCAGTACTTC. The full variable domain, with the rest looked up from reference TRBV9 and TRBJ2-5, is DSGVTQTPKHLITATGQRVTLRCSPRSGDLSVYWYQQSLDQGLQFLIQYYNGEERAKGNILERFSAQQFPDLHSELNLSSLELGDSALYFCASSVATGYQETQYFGPGTRLLVL.